The next 18 T cell receptor beta chains were all read from a single sample in a study of CD8 T cells in ankylosing spondylitis (dated by TCRdb to the late 2010s). The protocol used for the library was 5' RACE. This sample was sequenced with an Illumina HiSeq 2500. The raw public data were reprocessed by TCRdb itself: fastp quality trimming at Q25, MiXCR clonotype calling, in-frame beta chains only. Each CDR3 protein gets just one entry, which takes the most common genes and DNA from the rows behind it. Counted in this sample were fewer than 200,000 distinct CDR3 sequences; around a sixth of them appeared once. Of the sample, 3.5% to 5% falls within the top ten clones. Sequencing was done on a sample of blood, either unsorted or a sorted T cell fraction (not recorded which). The receptor set was obtained from a male donor aged 5-30 years with ankylosing spondylitis or in good health (not recorded which). Donor details come from another sample of the same person, matched by shared clones.

This clonotype appeared once. The V and J genes are TRBV29-1 and TRBJ1-4, with 9 bases aligning to TRBD1. Germline V lookup: CDR1 SQVTM, CDR2 ANQGSEA. J was trimmed by 2 bases and V by 7 bases; bases with no gene match: 8. The CDR3 contains 15 residues. DNA of the CDR3: TGCAGCGGAGGGACAGGGAGTACTACTAATGAAAAACTGTTTTTT. Translated, it gives CSGGTGSTTNEKLFF.

This chain connects TRBV13 to TRBJ1-4; D unresolved. Germline CDR1 is PRHDT and CDR2 is FYEKMQ (reference sequence). V lost 5 bases and J lost 7, with 14 bases in between. The CDR3 runs 14 residues. The CDR3 DNA follows: TGTGCCAGCAGCAAGGACGGAAGAGCTGAAAAACTGTTTTTT. Protein product: CASSKDGRAEKLFF.

This clonotype has ten or more counts. This chain links TRBV5-5 with TRBJ1-2; 10 bases align to TRBD1. The ends lost 4 bases at V and 4 bases at J; junction bases unmatched: 10. CDR1 is SGHKS, CDR2 YYEKEE, per germline (reference sequence). This CDR3 contains 16 residues. CDR3 coding DNA: TGTGCCAGCAGCCTGCGGGACAGGGGATATAGCTATGGCTACACCTTC. Protein: CASSLRDRGYSYGYTF.

This clonotype was observed at least ten times. The J gene is TRBJ2-5, the V gene TRBV5-1, with D possibly TRBD2 on 5 matching bases. The CDR3 spans 15 residues. Germline-derived CDR1 and CDR2 are SGHRS and YFSETQ. V dropped 4 bases and J dropped 4 bases, with 17 bases sitting between them. CDR3 DNA: TGCGCCAGCAGCCCCGGGAACCTCGGAGGAGAGACCCAGTACTTC. Amino acids: CASSPGNLGGETQYF.

The rearrangement uses TRBV4-3 and TRBJ2-6; D is ambiguous. V lost 3 bases and J 0 bases, leaving 9 bases between the germline ends. CDR1 is LGHNA and CDR2 is YSLEER in the germline V gene. The length of the CDR3 is 16 residues. The CDR3 DNA reads as TGCGCCAGCAGCCAGGAAGTCAGCTCTGGGGCCAACGTCCTGACTTTC. It codes for CASSQEVSSGANVLTF.

Many counts were recorded for this clonotype. The gene calls are TRBV10-3 and TRBJ1-5; D might be TRBD1 (5 bases). Trimming took off 0 bases at V and 1 base at J, with 7 bases between the two ends. This CDR3 is built from 15 residues. Germline CDR1 is ENHRY and CDR2 is SYGVKD. CDR3 protein: CAISESGESNQPQHF. DNA of the CDR3: TGTGCCATCAGTGAGTCGGGGGAGAGCAATCAGCCCCAGCATTTT.

At least ten counts were recorded for this clonotype. The chain's CDR3 is CASSPPIHLRSSYNEQFF. The CDR3 nucleotides read TGTGCCAGCTCACCACCGATCCACCTCCGGAGCTCCTACAATGAGCAGTTCTTC. The rearrangement uses TRBV18 and TRBJ2-1; D remains ambiguous. The CDR3 loop spans 18 amino acids. Germline CDR1 reads KGHSH; CDR2 reads LQKENI. Trimming cost V 0 bases and J 0 bases, with 15 bases left between them. The full variable domain, its missing parts supplied by reference TRBV18 and TRBJ2-1, is NAGVMQNPRHLVRRRGQEARLRCSPMKGHSHVYWYRQLPEEGLKFMVYLQKENIIDESGMPKERFSAEFPKEGPSILRIQQVVRGDSAAYFCASSPPIHLRSSYNEQFFGPGTRLTVL.

The J gene is TRBJ2-5, the V gene TRBV7-3; tentatively, D is TRBD1 or TRBD2 (6 bases each). This CDR3 has 15 residues. V lost 4 bases, J lost 0 bases, and 12 bases lay in between. Per the germline V gene, CDR1 is SGHTA and CDR2 is FQGTGA. In DNA, the CDR3 is TGTGCCAGCAGCTGGGGGCGGGGACACCAAGAGACCCAGTACTTC. This encodes CASSWGRGHQETQYF.

This clonotype was detected many times. The chain employs TRBV3-1 and TRBJ1-3; D is ambiguous. The CDR3 has 14 amino acids. Looked up from germline, CDR1 is LGHDT and CDR2 is YNNKEL (reference sequence). V lost 6 bases to trimming and J lost 1 base, with 10 bases between them. CDR3 nucleotides: TGTGCCAGCAGTCGGGGTTCATCTGGAAACACCATATATTTT. Protein product: CASSRGSSGNTIYF.

This clonotype was seen many times. This rearrangement joins TRBV7-2 to TRBJ1-5; D remains unclear. Germline V gene data show CDR1 as SGHTA and CDR2 as FQGNSA. The CDR3 consists of 16 residues. The V end lost 5 bases, the J end lost 5 bases, and 19 bases lay between the germline ends. DNA of the CDR3: TGTGCCAGCAGCCCCTCTCTTGGGCCCCCATATCAGCCCCAGCATTTT. Residues: CASSPSLGPPYQPQHF.

This chain connects TRBV12-3 or TRBV12-4 to TRBJ2-5; D may be TRBD2 (5 bases). The CDR3 is made up of 14 amino acids. Trimming left V 8 bases short and J 3 bases short, with 16 bases between. The CDR3 coding sequence is TGTGCCAGCCGATACGCGGGCAGAAAAGAGACCCAGTACTTC. Amino acids: CASRYAGRKETQYF.

This clonotype was seen at least ten times. The chain is built from TRBV11-3 and TRBJ2-1; D not resolved. CDR3 length: 12 amino acids. Trimming left V 2 bases short and J 10 bases short, with 9 bases between. Germline V CDR1 and CDR2: SGHNT, YENEEA. The CDR3 DNA sequence: TGTGCCAGCAGCTTAAATCTAAGGGAGCAGTTCTTC. It yields the protein CASSLNLREQFF.

Comment on this clonotype: A much more abundant neighbour one base away suggests this may be a read error. Since no conserved phenylalanine or tryptophan closes the CDR3, a read error is the likely cause. Because the CDR3's place on the DNA is in doubt, the DNA is left out and the CDR3 is given as listed by TCRdb. The chain recombines TRBV12-3 or TRBV12-4 with TRBJ2-1; the D call TRBD1 from the table was never checked on the DNA. Ends included, the CDR3 has 11 residues. The CDR3 sequence: CASSKTGGAFL.

This clonotype was seen ten or more times. V and J are TRBV2 and TRBJ2-1; the D gene is possibly TRBD2 (5 bases). Trimming pared 7 bases from V and 10 bases from J, leaving 11 bases between. The CDR3 is 11 amino acids. Germline CDR1 SNHLY, CDR2 FYNNEI. The CDR3 sequence: CASIPTGEQFF. As DNA, the CDR3 is TGTGCCAGCATCCCCACGGGGGAGCAGTTCTTC.

The rearrangement uses TRBV19 and TRBJ2-4; D may be TRBD2 (6 bases). This CDR3 spans 15 amino acids. V was pared by 6 bases and J by 3 bases, with 15 bases between. Germline assignment: CDR1 LNHDA and CDR2 SQIVND (reference sequence). Written as DNA, the CDR3 is TGTGCCAGTAGCCCAGGAGGAGGGTACAAAAACATTCAGTACTTC. Its protein is CASSPGGGYKNIQYF.

This clonotype was counted at least ten times. Here the CDR3 reads CSVPTGAPRGEQFF. DNA for the CDR3: TGCAGCGTCCCGACAGGGGCCCCGCGGGGTGAGCAGTTCTTC. V is TRBV29-1 and J is TRBJ2-1; 8 nucleotides match TRBD1. The CDR3 is 14 residues long. V lost 6 bases to trimming and J lost 9 bases; unmatched junction nucleotides: 13. Per the germline V gene, CDR1 is SQVTM and CDR2 is ANQGSEA.

DNA of the CDR3: TGTGCCAGCAGTCCCGTAGGAAGCACAGATACGCAGTATTTT. Its protein is CASSPVGSTDTQYF. V gene TRBV12-3 or TRBV12-4 combines with J gene TRBJ2-3; D ambiguous. The CDR3 runs 14 residues. The ends were cut back, 5 bases at V and 0 bases at J, with 9 bases in the middle.

This clonotype has a handful of counts. V usage is TRBV5-1 and J usage is TRBJ2-3, with D unclear. Germline CDR1 SGHRS, CDR2 YFSETQ. The CDR3 totals 15 residues. Trimming took 0 bases from V and 3 from J, leaving 11 bases between them. CDR3 loop: CASSLEAPETDTQYF. The DNA for the CDR3 is TGCGCCAGCAGCTTGGAAGCCCCAGAGACAGATACGCAGTATTTT. Supplemented by reference TRBV5-1 and TRBJ2-3, the full variable domain reads KAGVTQTPRYLIKTRGQQVTLSCSPISGHRSVSWYQQTPGQGLQFLFEYFSETQRNKGNFPGRFSGRQFSNSRSEMNVSTLELGDSALYLCASSLEAPETDTQYFGPGTRLTVL.